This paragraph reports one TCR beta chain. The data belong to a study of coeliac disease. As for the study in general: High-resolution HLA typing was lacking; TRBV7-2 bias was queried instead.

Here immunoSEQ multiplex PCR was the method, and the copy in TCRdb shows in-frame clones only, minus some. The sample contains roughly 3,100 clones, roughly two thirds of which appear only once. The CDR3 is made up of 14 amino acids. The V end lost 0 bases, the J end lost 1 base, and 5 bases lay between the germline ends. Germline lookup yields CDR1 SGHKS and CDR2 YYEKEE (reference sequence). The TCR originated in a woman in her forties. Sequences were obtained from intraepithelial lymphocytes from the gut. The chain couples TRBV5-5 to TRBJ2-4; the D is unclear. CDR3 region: CASSLGRAKNIQYF. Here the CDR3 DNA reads TGTGCCAGCAGCTTGGGCAGGGCCAAAAACATTCAGTACTTC.